There are a few counts of the clone carrying this TCR beta chain. A much larger clone lies one base from this, so it may be a read error. Starting material of 400 to 600 ng total RNA yielded TCR beta cDNA via a constant-region primer. Slightly modified ARM-PCR, run as three nested multiplex PCR rounds, produced the TCR beta libraries. A C-beta reverse primer and TRBV1-TRBV30 forward primers served in each of the first two PCR rounds, at ten to eleven cycles apiece. TCRdb re-called the multiplex PCR reads with MiXCR, one entry per CDR3 protein. The table includes fewer than 75,000 distinct CDR3 sequences, about 65% detected once. Germline CDR1 is MNHNY and CDR2 is SVGAGI (reference sequence). The CDR3 runs to 15 residues. V dropped 8 bases and J dropped 4; count of bases not matched to a gene: 12. DNA and RNA were both co-extracted from 20-30 mg of bulk tissue that had not been sorted. The sample originates from a study of tumor-infiltrating lymphocytes in primary liver carcinoma.

The source material was liver tumor tissue from sampling region 4. The sample's subset: tumor region T4, right-lateral pole. This chain connects TRBV6-6 to TRBJ1-2, with 8 bases identical to TRBD1. This receptor was taken from a man aged 40-50 years with primary liver carcinoma and hepatitis B virus infection. The CDR3 DNA sequence: TGTGCCAGCGGTTCCGACGACGGGACAGGCTATGGCTACACCTTC. Its protein product is CASGSDDGTGYGYTF.